The next 24 T cell receptor beta chains were all read from a single sample in a study of OX40 agonist ivuxolimab in advanced cancers. Clones were sequenced by immunoSEQ multiplex PCR, and TCRdb holds only the in-frame ones, with some missing. Among roughly 75,000 clones listed, roughly 86% were seen once. The material was CD4+ or CD8+ T cells sorted from blood, obtained in a trial of the OX40 agonist ivuxolimab. Every receptor here comes from an adult with an advanced solid tumor such as melanoma, head and neck, liver or kidney cancer.

The chain couples TRBV19 to TRBJ1-1; 7 nucleotides line up with TRBD1. CDR1 and CDR2 (germline): LNHDA, SQIVND (reference sequence). The J segment lost 5 bases and the V segment lost 7 bases, leaving 10 bases of the junction unmatched. This CDR3 region has 14 residues. This chain's CDR3 is CASTPRLQGTEAFF. CDR3 bases: TGTGCCAGTACACCCCGCCTACAGGGGACTGAAGCTTTCTTT.

V and J are TRBV7-9 and TRBJ1-2; TRBD1 matches at 7 bases. Germline V CDR1 and CDR2: SEHNR, FQNEAQ (reference sequence). CDR3 size: 13 residues. With 1 base clipped from V and 6 bases from J, the junction kept 2 bases outside the gene matches. The CDR3 DNA follows: TGTGCCAGCAGCTTAGGGACAGGAGATGGCTACACCTTC. Amino acid sequence: CASSLGTGDGYTF.

V gene TRBV6-1 combines with J gene TRBJ2-5, with TRBD1 matching over 8 bases. The CDR3 is 14 residues long. Per germline, CDR1 MNHNS and CDR2 SASEGT. With V trimmed by 6 bases and J by 0 bases, 3 bases remained unmatched. CDR3 region: CASSRQGNQETQYF. For the CDR3, the DNA is TGTGCCAGCAGCCGACAGGGGAACCAAGAGACCCAGTACTTC.

The rearrangement links TRBV6-6 to TRBJ2-7; D is unclear. The CDR3 length is 14 residues. Looked up from germline, CDR1 is MNHNY and CDR2 is SVGAGI (reference sequence). The V gene lost 2 bases and the J gene lost 2 bases, with 10 bases spanning the gap. CDR3 coding DNA: TGTGCCAGCAGTTACGGTTTAAGGACCTACGAGCAGTACTTC. Translated, it gives CASSYGLRTYEQYF.

V usage is TRBV14 and J usage is TRBJ2-1, with D unclear. Trimming shortened V by 1 base and J by 6 bases, and 10 bases separated the two germline ends. CDR1 is SGHDN and CDR2 is FVKESK in the germline V gene. The CDR3 runs to 14 residues. In nucleotides, the CDR3 is TGTGCCAGCAGCCAAGGTAGAAGTAGCAATGAGCAGTTCTTC. Translation gives CASSQGRSSNEQFF.

V is TRBV5-8 and J is TRBJ1-5, with D perhaps matching TRBD1 (5 bases). Germline V CDR1 and CDR2: SGHTS, YDEGEE. The CDR3 sequence is 18 residues long. Between the trimmed V and J ends, which lost 0 bases and 0 bases, there was a span of 16 bases. CDR3 nucleotides: TGTGCCAGCAGCTTGGTCCTAGACAGTCTATATAGCAATCAGCCCCAGCATTTT. Its translation is CASSLVLDSLYSNQPQHF.

The chain uses TRBV19 and TRBJ1-3; D uncertain. CDR1 is LNHDA and CDR2 is SQIVND in the germline V gene (reference sequence). The germline V and J ends were trimmed by 5 bases and 9 bases, with 11 bases remaining between them. The CDR3 sequence is 12 residues long. The CDR3 bases are TGTGCCAGTAGTTTCTCCCTTGGCACCATATATTTT. It codes for CASSFSLGTIYF.

The rearrangement joins TRBV9 to TRBJ1-2; D call uncertain. Deletions cut 1 base from V and 6 bases from J, with 10 bases between. Per germline, CDR1 SGDLS and CDR2 YYNGEE. The CDR3 is made up of 13 amino acids. CDR3 sequence (DNA): TGTGCCAGCAGCGTAAGACCTAGAGATGGCTACACCTTC. It codes for CASSVRPRDGYTF.

J is TRBJ2-1 and V is TRBV19, with 8 bases fitting TRBD2. The CDR3 consists of 16 residues. Germline CDR1 reads LNHDA; CDR2 reads SQIVND (reference sequence). Trimming cost V 5 bases and J 4 bases; bases outside gene matches: 10. The CDR3 DNA sequence: TGTGCCAGTAGTGCTCCCGGGAGGGGGAATTACAATGAGCAGTTCTTC. It codes for CASSAPGRGNYNEQFF.

The CDR3 DNA reads as TGTGCCAGTAGGGACAGGGTAGGTGCTGGGGCCAACGTCCTGACTTTC. Amino acid sequence: CASRDRVGAGANVLTF. This chain connects TRBV19 to TRBJ2-6, with TRBD1 identical over 8 bases. Germline CDR1 is LNHDA and CDR2 is SQIVND (reference sequence). The CDR3 runs to 16 residues. The junction had 6 bases not matched to a gene; V was cut back by 6 bases and J by 2 bases.

This clone was counted a single time. The genes are TRBV19 and TRBJ2-3; TRBD1 agrees at 9 bases. Germline V gene lookup returns CDR1 LNHDA and CDR2 SQIVND (reference sequence). The CDR3 contains 13 residues. Unmatched junction bases numbered 4, after V lost 8 bases and J lost 4 bases. CDR3 amino acids: CASGDRGADTQYF. In DNA form, the CDR3 reads TGTGCCAGTGGAGACAGGGGGGCAGATACGCAGTATTTT.

DNA of the CDR3: TGTGCCAGCTCCACGGCTGCATCTCTAGAGACCCAGTACTTC. Protein sequence: CASSTAASLETQYF. V is TRBV2 and J is TRBJ2-5; no clear D. Deletions cut 8 bases from V and 4 bases from J, with 17 bases between. Germline V gene sequence: CDR1 SNHLY, CDR2 FYNNEI. The CDR3 length is 14 residues.

This chain connects TRBV30 to TRBJ2-4; 7 positions agree with TRBD1. Trimming at V came to 4 bases and at J to 6 bases, leaving 18 bases not matched to a gene. From germline, CDR1 is GTSNPN and CDR2 SVGIG (reference sequence). CDR3 length: 17 amino acids. The CDR3 DNA follows: TGTGCCTGGAAAGACAGGGTACCAGCCGGAATCAGAAACATTCAGTACTTC. Translating it yields CAWKDRVPAGIRNIQYF.

The rearrangement links TRBV29-1 to TRBJ2-7, with D unclear. With 4 bases removed from V and 3 bases from J, the gap between germline ends came to 7 bases. In germline, CDR1 is SQVTM, CDR2 ANQGSEA. The CDR3 extends over 11 amino acids. The chain's CDR3 is CSVGFRYEQYF. The CDR3 bases are TGCAGCGTTGGGTTCCGCTACGAGCAGTACTTC.

This clone was observed a single time. The chain joins TRBV6-6 to TRBJ1-1; D possibly corresponds to TRBD1 (6 bases). The V gene's germline CDR1 is MNHNY and CDR2 SVGAGI (reference sequence). Trimming stripped 6 bases from V and 1 base from J, with 9 bases between. This CDR3 has 13 residues. The CDR3 sequence: CASSQGQNTEAFF. The CDR3 region has the DNA TGTGCCAGCAGCCAGGGACAGAACACTGAAGCTTTCTTT.

V usage is TRBV27 and J usage is TRBJ1-1, with 9 bases that match TRBD1. CDR3 size: 15 residues. V gave up 5 bases and J gave up 3 bases; unmatched junction bases: 7. The germline V gene has CDR1 MNHEY and CDR2 SMNVEV (reference sequence). CDR3 amino acids: CASSEGGTGHTEAFF. DNA for the CDR3: TGTGCCAGCAGTGAAGGAGGGACAGGGCACACTGAAGCTTTCTTT.

The V call is TRBV30, the J call TRBJ2-7; perhaps TRBD1 as D (5 bases). The germline gives CDR1 GTSNPN, CDR2 SVGIG (reference sequence). This CDR3 is built from 11 residues. V was trimmed by 1 base and J by 6 bases, leaving 7 bases between them. DNA for the CDR3: TGTGCCTGGAGTGGGGGCGGCGAGCAGTACTTC. Its translation is CAWSGGGEQYF.

The J gene is TRBJ2-7, the V gene TRBV6-5; 7 bases are shared with TRBD2. J was trimmed by 4 bases and V by 6 bases; bases with no gene match: 6. Germline loops: CDR1 MNHEY, CDR2 SVGAGI. The CDR3 sequence is 13 residues long. In DNA, the CDR3 is TGTGCCAGCAGCTCCGGGACTAAATACGAGCAGTACTTC. Translation gives CASSSGTKYEQYF.

The genes are TRBV4-1 and TRBJ1-1; 8 bases line up with TRBD1. The germline gives CDR1 MGHRA, CDR2 YSYEKL. V was clipped by 1 base and J by 5 bases; unmatched bases: 18. The length of the CDR3 is 19 residues. The CDR3 region has the DNA TGCGCCAGCAGCCAAGTGGAGACAGGGGTCCTACGGCGAAATACTGAAGCTTTCTTT. This translates into CASSQVETGVLRRNTEAFF.

The gene calls are TRBV27 and TRBJ2-7; TRBD2 matches 9 bases. V dropped 1 base and J dropped 6; count of bases not matched to a gene: 10. This CDR3 spans 16 amino acids. Germline V CDR1 and CDR2: MNHEY, SMNVEV (reference sequence). As DNA, the CDR3 is TGTGCCAGCAGTTTATTAGGTAGCGGGAGCCTCCTCGAGCAGTACTTC. Amino acids: CASSLLGSGSLLEQYF.

The chain links TRBV7-9 to TRBJ1-6; D not certain. The CDR3 covers 12 residues. Germline CDR1 reads SEHNR; CDR2 reads FQNEAQ (reference sequence). V was pared by 4 bases and J by 9 bases, with 7 bases between. In DNA, the CDR3 is TGTGCCAGCAGCTACCAGGCTTCACCCCTCCACTTT. Translating gives CASSYQASPLHF.

V gene TRBV29-1 combines with J gene TRBJ1-1, with unresolved D. The CDR3 loop spans 12 amino acids. V lost 5 bases and J 1 base, leaving 8 bases between the germline ends. Per germline, CDR1 SQVTM and CDR2 ANQGSEA. The CDR3 region has the DNA TGCAGCGTTCTCCATTCGAACACTGAAGCTTTCTTT. It specifies CSVLHSNTEAFF.

This rearrangement joins TRBV11-1 to TRBJ1-3, with D possibly TRBD1 on 5 matching bases. The CDR3 has 17 residues. The V gene's germline CDR1 is SGHAT and CDR2 FQDESV (reference sequence). Trimming cost V 2 bases and J 1 base, with 15 bases left between them. The DNA of the CDR3 is TGTGCCAGCAGCTTATTAGCAGCGGGGACTTCTGGAAACACCATATATTTT. Translated, it gives CASSLLAAGTSGNTIYF.

The V call is TRBV7-6, the J call TRBJ1-3; D is perhaps TRBD1 (5 bases). The CDR3 runs to 16 residues. The germline V gene has CDR1 SGHVS and CDR2 FNYEAQ. The ends were cut back, 1 base at V and 0 bases at J, with 10 bases in the middle. The CDR3 DNA reads as TGTGCCAGCAGCTTAGGAACGGGGGTCTCTGGAAACACCATATATTTT. Translated: CASSLGTGVSGNTIYF.